The sequence of this T cell receptor (delta chain) was determined in a study of gamma-delta T cells after stem cell transplantation. Notes on this clone: A far larger clone is one base from this, pointing to a likely read error.

TCRdb redid clone calling on the RT-PCR reads using CATT. The table lists over 2,000 delta-chain clones, around 21% of them singletons. Germline-derived CDR1 and CDR2 are TSWWSYY and QGS. This CDR3 is 17 amino acids long. Sequences were obtained from gamma-delta T cells. V gene TRDV1 combines with J gene TRDJ1; D is perhaps TRDD3 (6 bases). The sequence came from a human donor. It is not recorded whose cells these are; they may come from a transplant donor. CDR3 loop: CALGELLLGMFTDKPIF. CDR3 sequence (DNA): TGTGCTCTTGGGGAACTGCTTCTGGGGATGTTCACCGATAAACCCATCTTT.